The source of this T cell receptor beta chain is a study of metastatic and nonmetastatic thyroid tumors. In the study overall: Repertoires from malignant and benign thyroid patients were compared across blood and tumor or nodule tissue. The study's findings and limits: Reportedly, malignant thyroid tumors had significantly higher TCR beta diversity than benign nodules, in blood and tumor.

In the source study's methods: What underpinned the distant-metastasis classifier for papillary thyroid cancer was the set of CDR3 differences across clinicopathological groups. Using MiXCR, TCRdb reanalyzed the PCR reads. For this entry, the V and J calls and clone size follow TCRdb and not the study's own pipeline. Of some 30,000 clones listed, around 33% are singletons. Regarding this clone: Its specificity is not known.

V shed 0 bases and J shed 6 bases, with 7 bases lying between them. CDR3 length: 13 amino acids. Per the germline V gene, CDR1 is SGHRS and CDR2 is YFSETQ. Before thyroid surgery, none of the patients had received any treatment. The sequence was collected from a female donor with papillary thyroid cancer or a benign thyroid nodule (not recorded which). Some clones in this sample may be carry-over from other donors' samples. The rearrangement joins TRBV5-1 to TRBJ2-1, with D uncertain. Sequencing input: tumor tissue. The CDR3 here is CASSLGQANEQFF. In DNA form, the CDR3 reads TGCGCCAGCAGCTTGGGTCAAGCCAATGAGCAGTTCTTC.